This T cell receptor beta chain was obtained from a study of cytomegalovirus exposure and HLA in healthy donors. With respect to this clone: Its target is not known.

Study observations and caveats: Per a prior analysis, the majority of TCR beta V segments were productive roughly 90% or roughly 30% of the time. As was reported, the classifier diagnosed cytomegalovirus status with high specificity and sensitivity. Analysis performed later showed TCR beta chains linked to HLA being more clonally expanded than equally common others. In vitro testing confirmed three CMV-associated chains as specific for CMV antigens.

PCR primers comprised 60 Vbeta and 13 Jbeta primers. Only in-frame clones appear in the TCRdb table, and some are missing; sequencing was by immunoSEQ multiplex PCR. The sample's table shows 85,000 to 90,000 clones. V was cut by 3 bases and J by 6 bases, with 13 bases left in between. Germline V gene sequence: CDR1 SGDLS, CDR2 YYNGEE. The CDR3 is 14 amino acids. The sequenced sample was PBMCs. The clonotype originates from a man over 45 in good health and CMV-seropositive. The chain links TRBV9 to TRBJ2-1; tentatively, D is TRBD2 (6 bases). CDR3 coding DNA: TGTGCCAGCAGCGCAGGTGGAGGGTCCAATGAGCAGTTCTTC. Translating gives CASSAGGGSNEQFF.